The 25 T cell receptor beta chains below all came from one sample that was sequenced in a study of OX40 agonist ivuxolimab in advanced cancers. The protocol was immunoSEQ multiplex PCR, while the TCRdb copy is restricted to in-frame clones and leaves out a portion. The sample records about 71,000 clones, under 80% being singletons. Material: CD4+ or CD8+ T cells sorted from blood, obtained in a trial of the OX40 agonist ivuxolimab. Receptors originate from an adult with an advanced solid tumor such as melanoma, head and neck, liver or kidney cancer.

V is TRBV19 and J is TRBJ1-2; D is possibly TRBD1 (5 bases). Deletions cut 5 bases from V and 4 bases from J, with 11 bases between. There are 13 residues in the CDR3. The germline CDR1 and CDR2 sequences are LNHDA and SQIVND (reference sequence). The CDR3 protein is CASSSTGSYGYTF. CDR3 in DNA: TGTGCCAGTAGTTCCACAGGTTCCTATGGCTACACCTTC.

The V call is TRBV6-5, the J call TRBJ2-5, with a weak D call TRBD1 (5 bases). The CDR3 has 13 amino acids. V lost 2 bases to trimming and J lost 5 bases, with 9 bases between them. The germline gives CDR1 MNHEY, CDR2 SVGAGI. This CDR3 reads CASSYHRMETQYF. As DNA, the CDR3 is TGTGCCAGCAGTTACCACAGGATGGAGACCCAGTACTTC.

CDR3: CASSVVPEADTQYF. As DNA, the CDR3 is TGTGCCAGCAGCGTAGTGCCCGAGGCAGATACGCAGTATTTT. The chain uses TRBV5-5 and TRBJ2-3, with D unresolved. CDR1 and CDR2 (germline): SGHKS, YYEKEE (reference sequence). The CDR3 is 14 residues long. V lost 4 bases, J lost 4 bases, and 13 bases lay in between.

This chain's CDR3 is CASSLVLGGSETQYF. The CDR3 DNA sequence: TGTGCCAGCAGCTTGGTCTTGGGTGGGTCAGAGACCCAGTACTTC. The rearrangement links TRBV5-8 to TRBJ2-5, with D hard to call. In germline, CDR1 is SGHTS, CDR2 YDEGEE. The CDR3 contains 15 residues. V was trimmed by 0 bases and J by 4 bases, leaving 13 bases between them.

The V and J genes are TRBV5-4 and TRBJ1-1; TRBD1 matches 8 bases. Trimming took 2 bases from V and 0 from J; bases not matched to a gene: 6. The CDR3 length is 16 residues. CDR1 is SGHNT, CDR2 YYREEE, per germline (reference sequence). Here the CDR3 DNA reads TGTGCCAGCAGCTTACCAATACAGGGGGTGAACACTGAAGCTTTCTTT. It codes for CASSLPIQGVNTEAFF.

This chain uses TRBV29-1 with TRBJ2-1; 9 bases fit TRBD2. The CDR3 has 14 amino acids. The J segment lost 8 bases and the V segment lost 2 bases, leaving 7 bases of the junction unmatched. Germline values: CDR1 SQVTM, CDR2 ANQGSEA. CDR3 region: CSVELREGGDEQFF. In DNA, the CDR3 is TGCAGCGTTGAATTGCGGGAGGGGGGGGATGAGCAGTTCTTC.

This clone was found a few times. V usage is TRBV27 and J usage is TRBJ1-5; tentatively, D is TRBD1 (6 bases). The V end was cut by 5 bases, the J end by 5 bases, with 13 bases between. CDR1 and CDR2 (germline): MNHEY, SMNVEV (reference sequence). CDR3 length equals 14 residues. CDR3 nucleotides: TGTGCCAGCAGTCCGGCGGGACAATATCAGCCCCAGCATTTT. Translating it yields CASSPAGQYQPQHF.

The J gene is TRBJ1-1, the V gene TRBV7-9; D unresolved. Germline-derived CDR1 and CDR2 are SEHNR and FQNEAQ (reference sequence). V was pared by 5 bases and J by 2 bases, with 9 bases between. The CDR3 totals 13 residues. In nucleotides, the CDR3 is TGTGCCAGCAGCCTAGAGCGTAACACTGAAGCTTTCTTT. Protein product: CASSLERNTEAFF.

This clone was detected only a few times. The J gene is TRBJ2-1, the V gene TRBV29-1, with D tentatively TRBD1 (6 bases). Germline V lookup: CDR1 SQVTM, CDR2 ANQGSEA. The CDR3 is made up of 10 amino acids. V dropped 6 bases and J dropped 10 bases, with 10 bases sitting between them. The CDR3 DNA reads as TGCAGCGTCCAGGGGACAGAGCAGTTCTTC. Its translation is CSVQGTEQFF.

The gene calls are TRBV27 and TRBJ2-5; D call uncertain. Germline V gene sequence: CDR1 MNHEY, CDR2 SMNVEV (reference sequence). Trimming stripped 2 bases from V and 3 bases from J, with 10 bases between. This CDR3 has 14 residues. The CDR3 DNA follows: TGTGCCAGCAGTTTAAAGGGCCTAAAAGAGACCCAGTACTTC. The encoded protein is CASSLKGLKETQYF.

CDR3 nucleotides: TGTGCCAGCAGTCGAGACAGGGGAAGAGACGAGCAGTACTTC. Translating it yields CASSRDRGRDEQYF. V gene TRBV27 combines with J gene TRBJ2-7; TRBD1 agrees at 8 bases. This CDR3 has 14 amino acids. Losses at the gene ends were 5 bases for V and 5 bases for J; bases not matched to a gene: 8. The germline gives CDR1 MNHEY, CDR2 SMNVEV (reference sequence).

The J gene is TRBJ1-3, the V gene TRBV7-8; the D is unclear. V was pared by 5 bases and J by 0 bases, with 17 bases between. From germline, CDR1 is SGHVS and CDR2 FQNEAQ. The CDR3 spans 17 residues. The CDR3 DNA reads TGTGCCAGCAGCAAAGAACAGCGAGGATACTCTGGAAACACCATATATTTT. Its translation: CASSKEQRGYSGNTIYF.

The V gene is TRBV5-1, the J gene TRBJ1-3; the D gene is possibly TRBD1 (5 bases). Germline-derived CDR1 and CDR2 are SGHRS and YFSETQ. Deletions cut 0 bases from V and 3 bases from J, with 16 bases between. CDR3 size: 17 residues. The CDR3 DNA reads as TGCGCCAGCAGCTTGGGGTTAGGGGCAAATTTTGGAAACACCATATATTTT. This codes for CASSLGLGANFGNTIYF.

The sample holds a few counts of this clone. This CDR3 reads CASSVIAQNTEAFF. DNA for the CDR3: TGTGCCAGCAGCGTTATTGCGCAGAACACTGAAGCTTTCTTT. V is TRBV9 and J is TRBJ1-1; no definite D call. CDR1 is SGDLS and CDR2 is YYNGEE in the germline V gene. V lost 2 bases, J lost 1 base, and 9 bases lay in between. The CDR3 has 14 amino acids. Full variable domain (outside the CDR3, taken from reference TRBV9 and TRBJ1-1): DSGVTQTPKHLITATGQRVTLRCSPRSGDLSVYWYQQSLDQGLQFLIQYYNGEERAKGNILERFSAQQFPDLHSELNLSSLELGDSALYFCASSVIAQNTEAFFGQGTRLTVV.

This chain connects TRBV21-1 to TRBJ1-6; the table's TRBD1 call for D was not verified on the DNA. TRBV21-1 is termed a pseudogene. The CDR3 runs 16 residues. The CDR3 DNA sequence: TGTGCCAGCAGCGAGCGACAGGGGGATGATAATTCACCCCTCCACTTT. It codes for CASSERQGDDNSPLHF.

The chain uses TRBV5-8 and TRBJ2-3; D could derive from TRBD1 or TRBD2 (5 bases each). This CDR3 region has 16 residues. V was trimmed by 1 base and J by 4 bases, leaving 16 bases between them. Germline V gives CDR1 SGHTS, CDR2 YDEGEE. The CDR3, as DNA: TGTGCCAGCAGCTTGCTCGGGCAGGGAGCGGCAGATACGCAGTATTTT. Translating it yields CASSLLGQGAADTQYF.

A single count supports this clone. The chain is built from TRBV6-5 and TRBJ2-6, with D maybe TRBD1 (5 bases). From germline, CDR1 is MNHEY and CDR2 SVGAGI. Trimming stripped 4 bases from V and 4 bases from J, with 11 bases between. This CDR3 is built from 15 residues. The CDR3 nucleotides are TGTGCCAGCAGTTTATCAGGGTCAGGGGCCAACGTCCTGACTTTC. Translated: CASSLSGSGANVLTF.

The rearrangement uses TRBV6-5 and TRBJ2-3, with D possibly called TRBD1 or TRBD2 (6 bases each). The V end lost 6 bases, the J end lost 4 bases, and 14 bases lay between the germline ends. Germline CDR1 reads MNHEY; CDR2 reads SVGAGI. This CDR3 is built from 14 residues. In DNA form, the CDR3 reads TGTGCCAGCAGCCGGGGGCGCGGGGCAGATACGCAGTATTTT. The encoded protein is CASSRGRGADTQYF.

CDR3 in amino acids: CASGKGGGVYGYTF. CDR3 coding DNA: TGTGCCAGCGGAAAAGGCGGAGGAGTCTATGGCTACACCTTC. The chain links TRBV27 to TRBJ1-2; no reliable D call. The CDR3 has 14 amino acids. Germline values: CDR1 MNHEY, CDR2 SMNVEV (reference sequence). V gave up 8 bases and J gave up 4 bases, with 17 bases separating them.

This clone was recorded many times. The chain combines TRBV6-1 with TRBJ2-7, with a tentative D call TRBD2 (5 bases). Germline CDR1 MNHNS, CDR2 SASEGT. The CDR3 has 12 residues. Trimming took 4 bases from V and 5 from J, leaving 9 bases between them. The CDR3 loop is CASSVWENEQYF. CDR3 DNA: TGTGCCAGCAGTGTATGGGAGAACGAGCAGTACTTC.

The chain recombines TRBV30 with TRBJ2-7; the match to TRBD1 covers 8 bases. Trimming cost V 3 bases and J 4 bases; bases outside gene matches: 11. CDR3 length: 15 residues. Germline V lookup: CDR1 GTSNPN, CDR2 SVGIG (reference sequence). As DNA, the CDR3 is TGTGCCTGGAGCATGCCTTGGACAGGGCGGTACGAGCAGTACTTC. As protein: CAWSMPWTGRYEQYF.

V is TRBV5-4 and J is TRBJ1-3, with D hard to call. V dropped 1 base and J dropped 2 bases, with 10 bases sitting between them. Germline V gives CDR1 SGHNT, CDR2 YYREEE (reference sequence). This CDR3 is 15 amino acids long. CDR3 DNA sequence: TGTGCCAGCAGCTTGAATGACGGGCCTGGAAACACCATATATTTT. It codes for CASSLNDGPGNTIYF.

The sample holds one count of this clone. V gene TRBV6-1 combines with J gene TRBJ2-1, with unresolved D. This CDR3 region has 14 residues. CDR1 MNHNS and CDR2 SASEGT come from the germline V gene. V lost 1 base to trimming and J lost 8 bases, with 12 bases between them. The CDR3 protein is CASSEVIMFDEQFF. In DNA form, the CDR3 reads TGTGCCAGCAGTGAAGTTATCATGTTTGATGAGCAGTTCTTC.

DNA for the CDR3: TGCGCCAGCAGCTTGGCTCTAGACCCGCTGGATACGCAGTATTTT. Protein: CASSLALDPLDTQYF. This chain joins TRBV5-1 and TRBJ2-3; D unclear. V lost 0 bases, J lost 6 bases, and 14 bases lay in between. This CDR3 has 15 amino acids. CDR1 and CDR2 from the germline V gene are SGHRS and YFSETQ.

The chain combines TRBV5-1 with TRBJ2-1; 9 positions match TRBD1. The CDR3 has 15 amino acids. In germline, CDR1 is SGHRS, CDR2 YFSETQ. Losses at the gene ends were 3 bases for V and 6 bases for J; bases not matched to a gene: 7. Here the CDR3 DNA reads TGCGCCAGCAGCTCGGGACAGGGTGCCGGCAATGAGCAGTTCTTC. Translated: CASSSGQGAGNEQFF.